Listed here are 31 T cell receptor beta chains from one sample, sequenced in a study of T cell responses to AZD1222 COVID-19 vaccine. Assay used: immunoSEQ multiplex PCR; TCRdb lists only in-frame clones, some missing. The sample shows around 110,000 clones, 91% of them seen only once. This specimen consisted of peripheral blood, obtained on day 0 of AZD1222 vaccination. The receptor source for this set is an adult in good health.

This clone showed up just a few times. The CDR3 loop is CASSISPRDRLNYGYTF. As DNA, the CDR3 is TGTGCCAGTAGTATATCGCCGAGGGACAGACTCAACTATGGCTACACCTTC. The rearrangement uses TRBV19 and TRBJ1-2; 7 bases are shared with TRBD1. CDR3 length: 17 residues. The germline CDR1 and CDR2 sequences are LNHDA and SQIVND (reference sequence). The V segment lost 2 bases and the J segment 2 bases; nucleotides outside the gene matches: 11.

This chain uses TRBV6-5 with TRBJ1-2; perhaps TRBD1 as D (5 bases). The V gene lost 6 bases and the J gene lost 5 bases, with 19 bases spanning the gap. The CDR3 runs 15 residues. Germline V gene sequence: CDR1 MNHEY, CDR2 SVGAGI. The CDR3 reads CASSPAGGGLYGYTF. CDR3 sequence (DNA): TGTGCCAGCAGCCCCGCGGGCGGGGGACTTTATGGCTACACCTTC.

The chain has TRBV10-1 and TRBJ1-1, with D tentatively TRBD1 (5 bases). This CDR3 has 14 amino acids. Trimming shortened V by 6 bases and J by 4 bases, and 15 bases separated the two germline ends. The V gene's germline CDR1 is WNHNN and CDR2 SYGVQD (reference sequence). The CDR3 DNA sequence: TGCGCCAGCAGGGCGATACGGGACGGCACTGAAGCTTTCTTT. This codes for CASRAIRDGTEAFF.

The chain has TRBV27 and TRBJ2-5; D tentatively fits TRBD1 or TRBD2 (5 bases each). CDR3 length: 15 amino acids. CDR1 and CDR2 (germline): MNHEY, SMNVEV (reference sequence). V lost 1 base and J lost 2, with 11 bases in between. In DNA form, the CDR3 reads TGTGCCAGCAGTTTATATTTAGAGGGGCAAGAGACCCAGTACTTC. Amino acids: CASSLYLEGQETQYF.

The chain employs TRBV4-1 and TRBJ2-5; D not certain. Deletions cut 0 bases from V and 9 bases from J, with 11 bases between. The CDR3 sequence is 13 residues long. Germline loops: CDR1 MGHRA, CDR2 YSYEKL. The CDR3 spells CASSQEGPRAQYF. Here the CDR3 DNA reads TGCGCCAGCAGCCAAGAGGGCCCTCGGGCCCAGTACTTC.

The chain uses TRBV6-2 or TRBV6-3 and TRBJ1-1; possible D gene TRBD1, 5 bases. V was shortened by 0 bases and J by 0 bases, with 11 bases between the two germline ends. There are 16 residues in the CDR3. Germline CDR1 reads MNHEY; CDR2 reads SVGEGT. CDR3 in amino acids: CASSYSGRRVNTEAFF. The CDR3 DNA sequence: TGTGCCAGCAGTTACTCGGGGCGGCGCGTGAACACTGAAGCTTTCTTT.

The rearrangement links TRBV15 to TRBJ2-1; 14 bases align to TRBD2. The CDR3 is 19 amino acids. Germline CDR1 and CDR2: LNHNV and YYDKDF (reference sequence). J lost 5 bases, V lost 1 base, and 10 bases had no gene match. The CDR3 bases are TGTGCCACCAGCAGAGTAATCATTGGACTAGCGGGGGGAAACAATGAGCAGTTCTTC. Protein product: CATSRVIIGLAGGNNEQFF.

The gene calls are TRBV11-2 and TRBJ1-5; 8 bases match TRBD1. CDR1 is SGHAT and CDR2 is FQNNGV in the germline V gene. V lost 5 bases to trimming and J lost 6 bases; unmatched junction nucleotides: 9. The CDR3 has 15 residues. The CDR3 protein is CASSRTGLRSQPQHF. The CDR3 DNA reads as TGTGCCAGCAGCCGGACAGGGCTTCGAAGTCAGCCCCAGCATTTT.

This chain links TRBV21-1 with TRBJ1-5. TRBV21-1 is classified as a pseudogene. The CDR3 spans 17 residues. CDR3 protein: CASSNQDPRRGNQPQHF. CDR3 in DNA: TGTGCCAGCAGCAACCAAGACCCAAGGCGAGGCAATCAGCCCCAGCATTTT.

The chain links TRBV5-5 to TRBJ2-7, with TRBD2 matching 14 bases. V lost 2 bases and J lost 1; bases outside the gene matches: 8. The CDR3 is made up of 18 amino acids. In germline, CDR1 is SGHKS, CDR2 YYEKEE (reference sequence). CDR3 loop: CASSLSGLAGVPSYEQYF. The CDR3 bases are TGTGCCAGCAGCTTATCGGGACTAGCGGGGGTGCCTTCCTACGAGCAGTACTTC.

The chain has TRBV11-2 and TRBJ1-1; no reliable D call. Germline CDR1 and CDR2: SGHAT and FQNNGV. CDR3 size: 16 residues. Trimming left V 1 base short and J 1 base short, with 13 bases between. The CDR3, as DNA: TGTGCCAGCAGCTTAGGGTCACAAAGACCGAACACTGAAGCTTTCTTT. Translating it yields CASSLGSQRPNTEAFF.

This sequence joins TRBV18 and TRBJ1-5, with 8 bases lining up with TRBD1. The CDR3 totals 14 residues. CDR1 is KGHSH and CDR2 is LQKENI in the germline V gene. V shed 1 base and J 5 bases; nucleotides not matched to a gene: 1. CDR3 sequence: CASSPQTGDQPQHF. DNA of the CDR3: TGTGCCAGCTCACCACAGACAGGGGATCAGCCCCAGCATTTT. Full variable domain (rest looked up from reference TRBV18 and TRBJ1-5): NAGVMQNPRHLVRRRGQEARLRCSPMKGHSHVYWYRQLPEEGLKFMVYLQKENIIDESGMPKERFSAEFPKEGPSILRIQQVVRGDSAAYFCASSPQTGDQPQHFGDGTRLSIL.

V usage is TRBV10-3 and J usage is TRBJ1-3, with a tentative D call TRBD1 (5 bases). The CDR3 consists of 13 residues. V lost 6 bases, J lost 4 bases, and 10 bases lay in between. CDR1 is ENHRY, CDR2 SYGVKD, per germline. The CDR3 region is CAIRMGLGNTIYF. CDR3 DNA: TGTGCCATCAGAATGGGACTCGGAAACACCATATATTTT.

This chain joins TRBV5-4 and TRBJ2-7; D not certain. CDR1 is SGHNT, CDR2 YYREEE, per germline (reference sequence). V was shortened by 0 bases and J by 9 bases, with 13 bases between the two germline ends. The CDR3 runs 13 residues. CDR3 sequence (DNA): TGTGCCAGCAGCTTGGTTGGGGTCGCGTGGCAGTACTTC. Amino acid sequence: CASSLVGVAWQYF.

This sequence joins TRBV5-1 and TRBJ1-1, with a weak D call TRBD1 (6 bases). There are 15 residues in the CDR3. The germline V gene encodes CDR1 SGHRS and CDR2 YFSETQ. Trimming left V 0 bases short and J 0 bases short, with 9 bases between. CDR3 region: CASSLGTAMNTEAFF. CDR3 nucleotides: TGCGCCAGCAGCTTGGGGACAGCTATGAACACTGAAGCTTTCTTT.

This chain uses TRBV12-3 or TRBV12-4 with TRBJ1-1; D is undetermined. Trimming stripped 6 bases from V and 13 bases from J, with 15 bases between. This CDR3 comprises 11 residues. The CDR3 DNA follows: TGTGCCAGCAGCCTCCGGGGTGAGGTTTTCTTT. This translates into CASSLRGEVFF.

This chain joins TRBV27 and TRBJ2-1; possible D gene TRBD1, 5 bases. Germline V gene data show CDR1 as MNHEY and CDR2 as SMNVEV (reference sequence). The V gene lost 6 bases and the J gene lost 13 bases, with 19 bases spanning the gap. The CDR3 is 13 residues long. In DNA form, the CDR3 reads TGTGCCAGCAGGGCCCTTTTAGGGGCCCTCCAGTTCTTC. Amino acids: CASRALLGALQFF.

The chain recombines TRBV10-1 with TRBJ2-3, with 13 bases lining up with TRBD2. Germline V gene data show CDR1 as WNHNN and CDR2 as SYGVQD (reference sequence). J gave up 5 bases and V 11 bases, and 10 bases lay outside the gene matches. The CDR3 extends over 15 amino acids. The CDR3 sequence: CAPGGLAGRGDTQYF. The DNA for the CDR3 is TGCGCCCCTGGGGGACTAGCGGGGAGGGGAGATACGCAGTATTTT.

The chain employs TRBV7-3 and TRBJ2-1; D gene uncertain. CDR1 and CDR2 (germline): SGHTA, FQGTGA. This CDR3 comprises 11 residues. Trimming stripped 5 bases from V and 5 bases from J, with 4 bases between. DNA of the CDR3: TGTGCCAGCAGCCAGAACAATGAGCAGTTCTTC. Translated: CASSQNNEQFF.

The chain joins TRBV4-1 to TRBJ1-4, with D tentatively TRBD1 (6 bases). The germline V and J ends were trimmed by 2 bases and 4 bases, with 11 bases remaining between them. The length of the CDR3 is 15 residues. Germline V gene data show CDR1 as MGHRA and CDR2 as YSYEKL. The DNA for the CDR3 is TGCGCCAGCAGCCAACTACAGGGTGATAATGAAAAACTGTTTTTT. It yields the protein CASSQLQGDNEKLFF.

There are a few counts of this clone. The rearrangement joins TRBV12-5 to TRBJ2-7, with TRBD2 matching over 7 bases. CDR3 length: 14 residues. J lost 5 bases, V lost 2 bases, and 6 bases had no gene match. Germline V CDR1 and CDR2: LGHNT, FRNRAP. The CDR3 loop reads CASGLSGVTHEQYF. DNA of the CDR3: TGTGCTAGTGGTTTGAGCGGGGTTACCCACGAGCAGTACTTC.

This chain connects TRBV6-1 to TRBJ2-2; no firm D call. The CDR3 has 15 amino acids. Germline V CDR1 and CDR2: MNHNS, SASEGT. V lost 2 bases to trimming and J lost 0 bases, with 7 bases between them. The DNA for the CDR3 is TGTGCCAGCAGTGAACGGACCTCGAACACCGGGGAGCTGTTTTTT. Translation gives CASSERTSNTGELFF.

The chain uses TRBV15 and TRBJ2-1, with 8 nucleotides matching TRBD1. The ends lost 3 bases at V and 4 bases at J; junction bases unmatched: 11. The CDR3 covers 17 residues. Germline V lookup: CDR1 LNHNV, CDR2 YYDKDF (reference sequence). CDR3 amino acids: CATSSPGRGPGYNEQFF. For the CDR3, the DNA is TGTGCCACCAGCAGCCCTGGCAGGGGGCCGGGGTACAATGAGCAGTTCTTC. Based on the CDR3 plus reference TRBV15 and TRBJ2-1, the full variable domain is DAMVIQNPRYQVTQFGKPVTLSCSQTLNHNVMYWYQQKSSQAPKLLFHYYDKDFNNEADTPDNFQSRRPNTSFCFLDIRSPGLGDTAMYLCATSSPGRGPGYNEQFFGPGTRLTVL.

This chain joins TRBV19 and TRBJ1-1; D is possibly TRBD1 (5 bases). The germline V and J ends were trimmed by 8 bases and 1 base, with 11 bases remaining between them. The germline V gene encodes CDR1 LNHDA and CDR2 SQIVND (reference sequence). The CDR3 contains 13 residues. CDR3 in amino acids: CASCQTANTEAFF. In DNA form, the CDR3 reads TGTGCCAGTTGCCAGACAGCGAACACTGAAGCTTTCTTT. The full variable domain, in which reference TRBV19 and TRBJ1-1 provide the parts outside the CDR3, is DGGITQSPKYLFRKEGQNVTLSCEQNLNHDAMYWYRQDPGQGLRLIYYSQIVNDFQKGDIAEGYSVSREKKESFPLTVTSAQKNPTAFYLCASCQTANTEAFFGQGTRLTVV.

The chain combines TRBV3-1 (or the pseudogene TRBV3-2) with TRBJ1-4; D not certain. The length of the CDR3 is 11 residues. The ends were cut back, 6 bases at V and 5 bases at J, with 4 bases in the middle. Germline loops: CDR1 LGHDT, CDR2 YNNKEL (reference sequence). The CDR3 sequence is CASRRNEKLFF. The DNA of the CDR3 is TGTGCCAGCAGGAGGAATGAAAAACTGTTTTTT.

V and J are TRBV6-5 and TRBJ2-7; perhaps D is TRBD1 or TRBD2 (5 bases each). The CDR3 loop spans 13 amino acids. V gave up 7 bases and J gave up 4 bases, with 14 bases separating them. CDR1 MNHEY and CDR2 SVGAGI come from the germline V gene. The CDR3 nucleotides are TGTGCCAGCACCCCAGTCGGGGCGTACGAGCAGTACTTC. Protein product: CASTPVGAYEQYF.

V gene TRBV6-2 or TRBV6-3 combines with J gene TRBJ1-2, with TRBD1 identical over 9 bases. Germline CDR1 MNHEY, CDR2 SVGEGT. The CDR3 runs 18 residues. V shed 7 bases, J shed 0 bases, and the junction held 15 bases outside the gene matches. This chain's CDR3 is CASTYSSGQGITNYGYTF. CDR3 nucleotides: TGTGCCAGCACCTACTCTTCAGGACAGGGGATCACTAACTATGGCTACACCTTC.

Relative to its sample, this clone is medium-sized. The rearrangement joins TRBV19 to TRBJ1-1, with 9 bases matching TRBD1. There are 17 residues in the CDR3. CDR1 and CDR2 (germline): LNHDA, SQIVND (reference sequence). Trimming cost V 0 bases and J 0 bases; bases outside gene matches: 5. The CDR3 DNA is TGTGCCAGTAGTATAGATCTGGACAGGGGCATGAACACTGAAGCTTTCTTT. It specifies CASSIDLDRGMNTEAFF.

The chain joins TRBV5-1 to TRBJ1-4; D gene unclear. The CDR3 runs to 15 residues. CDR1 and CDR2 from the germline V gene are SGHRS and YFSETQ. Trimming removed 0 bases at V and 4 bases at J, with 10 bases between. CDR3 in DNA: TGCGCCAGCAGCTTGGCCGGGTTGAGTAATGAAAAACTGTTTTTT. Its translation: CASSLAGLSNEKLFF.

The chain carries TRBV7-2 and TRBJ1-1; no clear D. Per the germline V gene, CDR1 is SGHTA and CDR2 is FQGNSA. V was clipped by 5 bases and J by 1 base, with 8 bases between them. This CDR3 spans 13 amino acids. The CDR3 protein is CASSADRNTEAFF. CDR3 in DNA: TGTGCCAGCAGCGCCGACCGGAACACTGAAGCTTTCTTT.

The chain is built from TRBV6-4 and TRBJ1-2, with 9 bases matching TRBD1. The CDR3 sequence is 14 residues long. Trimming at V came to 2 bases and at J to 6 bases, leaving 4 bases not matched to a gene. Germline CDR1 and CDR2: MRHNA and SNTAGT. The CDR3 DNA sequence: TGTGCCAGCAGTGACGATGGGACAGGGAATGGCTACACCTTC. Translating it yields CASSDDGTGNGYTF.